This TCR beta chain was obtained from a study of post-analysis software for immune sequencing data. Study as a whole: Included courses were relapsing-remitting and secondary progressive multiple sclerosis; progressive-relapsing multiple sclerosis was also included. Overall study results and limits: With TRBV5-6, TRBV5-1 and TRBV20-1 included, about five TRBV segments were more frequent in patients than in controls. With F measure, samples from one preparation batch clustered together strongly. Those with multiple sclerosis, the patient group, showed significantly lower normalized Chao1 diversity than controls.

As for this clonotype: The antigen is not known. A much larger clonotype is one base distant, so this may be a read error.

This CDR3 spans 15 amino acids. Per the germline V gene, CDR1 is SGDLS and CDR2 is YYNGEE. Trimming left V 4 bases short and J 10 bases short, with 21 bases between. Unique molecular identifiers were present in the TCR beta cDNA libraries. TCRdb re-analysed the PCR reads in MiXCR, keeping a single row per CDR3 protein. This sample has about 540,000 distinct CDR3 sequences, with roughly 34% found just once. The specimen was blood. The gene calls are TRBV9 and TRBJ2-1, with D perhaps given as TRBD1 or TRBD2 (5 bases each). The TCR comes from a girl younger than 18 with multiple sclerosis. CDR3 protein: CASSLGTASSYEQFF. CDR3 in DNA: TGTGCCAGCAGCCTCGGGACGGCGAGCTCCTACGAGCAGTTCTTC. The full variable domain, in which reference TRBV9 and TRBJ2-1 provide the parts outside the CDR3, is DSGVTQTPKHLITATGQRVTLRCSPRSGDLSVYWYQQSLDQGLQFLIQYYNGEERAKGNILERFSAQQFPDLHSELNLSSLELGDSALYFCASSLGTASSYEQFFGPGTRLTVL.